The 27 T cell receptor beta chains in this list originate from one sample, sequenced in a study of identical twins. TCRdb analysed the 5' RACE reads with MiXCR anew, one entry per CDR3 protein. The sample records around 370,000 distinct CDR3 sequences, about 9% being singletons. The sequenced sample consisted of naive T cells sorted from blood. These receptor sequences come from a woman aged 45-65 years in good health.

Only a few counts were recorded for this clonotype. V usage is TRBV5-6 and J usage is TRBJ2-3; TRBD1 or TRBD2 may be the D gene (5 bases each). Germline V lookup: CDR1 SGHDT, CDR2 YYEEEE. V lost 4 bases, J lost 8 bases, and 11 bases lay in between. This CDR3 contains 12 residues. This CDR3 reads CASSQTGPTQYF. CDR3 nucleotide sequence: TGTGCCAGCAGCCAGACGGGGCCTACGCAGTATTTT.

The V call is TRBV12-3 or TRBV12-4, the J call TRBJ2-1, with D maybe TRBD2 (6 bases). The V end lost 0 bases, the J end lost 0 bases, and 12 bases lay between the germline ends. This CDR3 has 17 residues. As DNA, the CDR3 is TGTGCCAGCAGTTTAGCTAGCGGTGCGAGCTCCTACAATGAGCAGTTCTTC. Amino acids: CASSLASGASSYNEQFF.

In this sample, this clonotype turned up many times. The chain recombines TRBV12-3 or TRBV12-4 with TRBJ1-2; possible D gene TRBD1, 6 bases. V was clipped by 6 bases and J by 1 base, with 15 bases between them. The CDR3 covers 15 residues. CDR3 amino acids: CASSLSTGGNYGYTF. CDR3 in DNA: TGTGCCAGCAGCCTTTCGACAGGCGGTAACTATGGCTACACCTTC.

V gene TRBV20-1 combines with J gene TRBJ2-1; a possible D gene is TRBD1 (6 bases). The CDR3 totals 16 residues. Trimming removed 0 bases at V and 6 bases at J, with 18 bases between. Germline loops: CDR1 DFQATT, CDR2 SNEGSKA (reference sequence). The CDR3 spells CSARDRVQGRGNEQFF. CDR3 DNA: TGCAGTGCTAGAGATCGAGTACAGGGTCGGGGCAATGAGCAGTTCTTC.

This sequence joins TRBV12-3 or TRBV12-4 and TRBJ2-7, with D tentatively TRBD1 (5 bases). CDR3 length: 13 amino acids. Trimming removed 6 bases from V and 4 bases from J, with 13 bases in between. CDR3 sequence reads: CASSRVGGYEQYF. The DNA for the CDR3 is TGTGCCAGCAGCAGGGTTGGCGGTTACGAGCAGTACTTC.

This clonotype showed up just a few times. The gene calls are TRBV5-1 and TRBJ2-5; unclear D gene. CDR3 length: 12 amino acids. Per the germline V gene, CDR1 is SGHRS and CDR2 is YFSETQ. Deletions cut 7 bases from V and 5 bases from J, with 12 bases between. Here the CDR3 DNA reads TGCGCCAGCCGAGAGGTTTCGGAGACCCAGTACTTC. This sequence encodes CASREVSETQYF.

J is TRBJ1-2 and V is TRBV28; no clear D gene. The germline V gene encodes CDR1 MDHEN and CDR2 SYDVKM. The V and J ends lost 1 base and 7 bases respectively, with 7 bases between them. This CDR3 has 12 residues. The CDR3, as DNA: TGTGCCAGCAGTTTATCCATCAGTGGCTACACCTTC. Its protein is CASSLSISGYTF.

The gene calls are TRBV19 and TRBJ2-2; the D gene is possibly TRBD2 (5 bases). V lost 6 bases to trimming and J lost 5 bases, with 10 bases between them. CDR3 length: 13 amino acids. Germline V lookup: CDR1 LNHDA, CDR2 SQIVND (reference sequence). The CDR3 coding sequence is TGTGCCAGTAGCTCGAGGGATACCGGGGAGCTGTTTTTT. Protein product: CASSSRDTGELFF.

The sample holds a few counts of this clonotype. The CDR3: CASSHGWGGMGETQYF. CDR3 nucleotide sequence: TGTGCCAGCAGCCACGGGTGGGGCGGGATGGGAGAGACCCAGTACTTC. V usage is TRBV27 and J usage is TRBJ2-5; D perhaps matches TRBD2 (6 bases). Trimming took 6 bases from V and 4 from J, leaving 21 bases between them. From germline, CDR1 is MNHEY and CDR2 SMNVEV (reference sequence). CDR3 length: 16 amino acids.

V gene TRBV20-1 combines with J gene TRBJ2-4; D remains unclear. There are 15 residues in the CDR3. With 4 bases removed from V and 0 bases from J, the gap between germline ends came to 13 bases. Germline CDR1 is DFQATT and CDR2 is SNEGSKA (reference sequence). CDR3 residues: CSATSARVAKNIQYF. The CDR3 DNA reads TGCAGTGCTACCTCCGCCCGGGTAGCCAAAAACATTCAGTACTTC.

The gene calls are TRBV27 and TRBJ2-1, with 8 positions matching TRBD2. The CDR3 extends over 15 amino acids. V lost 3 bases, J lost 5 bases, and 6 bases stayed unmatched. Germline lookup yields CDR1 MNHEY and CDR2 SMNVEV (reference sequence). This CDR3 is CASSFSGRRDNEQFF. The CDR3 nucleotides read TGTGCCAGCAGTTTCAGCGGGAGAAGGGACAATGAGCAGTTCTTC.

In this sample, this clonotype turned up many times. The CDR3 sequence: CASRGQGSYNSPLHF. CDR3 nucleotides: TGTGCCAGCAGGGGACAGGGATCCTATAATTCACCCCTCCACTTT. The chain carries TRBV28 and TRBJ1-6; 9 bases fit TRBD1. The CDR3 runs 15 residues. CDR1 MDHEN and CDR2 SYDVKM come from the germline V gene. Trimming at V came to 6 bases and at J to 1 base, leaving 1 base not matched to a gene.

The V gene is TRBV24-1, the J gene TRBJ2-1, with a possible D match to TRBD2 (6 bases). CDR3 length: 15 residues. V shed 3 bases and J shed 1 base, with 9 bases lying between them. Per the germline V gene, CDR1 is KGHDR and CDR2 is SFDVKD. The CDR3 DNA follows: TGTGCCACCAGTGATCCAGGGAGGTCCTACAATGAGCAGTTCTTC. Its protein is CATSDPGRSYNEQFF.

This clonotype has only a few counts. This chain joins TRBV19 and TRBJ2-2; 9 nucleotides line up with TRBD2. With 10 bases clipped from V and 7 bases from J, the junction kept 7 bases outside the gene matches. Germline loops: CDR1 LNHDA, CDR2 SQIVND (reference sequence). The CDR3 length is 13 residues. The CDR3 reads CATRRGGGGELFF. CDR3 DNA: TGTGCCACTCGGCGGGGGGGTGGCGGGGAGCTGTTTTTT.

This clonotype was seen more than once but under ten times. DNA for the CDR3: TGTGCCAGCAGCCAAGAACTACAGGGTCCTGGGGCCAACGTCCTGACTTTC. Amino acids: CASSQELQGPGANVLTF. V and J are TRBV3-1 and TRBJ2-6, with D perhaps TRBD1 (6 bases). Deletions cut 0 bases from V and 2 bases from J, with 11 bases between. The CDR3 spans 17 residues. The germline V gene has CDR1 LGHDT and CDR2 YNNKEL (reference sequence).

The V call is TRBV27, the J call TRBJ2-1, with 8 bases matching TRBD1. Trimming cost V 5 bases and J 7 bases; bases outside gene matches: 13. Germline CDR1 reads MNHEY; CDR2 reads SMNVEV (reference sequence). The CDR3 runs to 16 residues. The CDR3 loop reads CASSPRQGLASNEQFF. CDR3 bases: TGTGCCAGCAGTCCCAGACAGGGGTTAGCGTCTAATGAGCAGTTCTTC.

The chain joins TRBV7-9 to TRBJ1-1; possible D gene TRBD1, 6 bases. The V gene lost 4 bases and the J gene lost 7 bases, with 19 bases spanning the gap. Germline-derived CDR1 and CDR2 are SEHNR and FQNEAQ (reference sequence). The CDR3 has 15 residues. CDR3 loop: CASSSMPRGLGEAFF. The CDR3, as DNA: TGTGCCAGCAGCTCCATGCCCAGGGGCTTGGGTGAAGCTTTCTTT.

The gene calls are TRBV4-2 and TRBJ1-4, with D possibly TRBD1 on 5 matching bases. Germline CDR1 reads LGHNA; CDR2 reads YNFKEQ. The ends were cut back, 4 bases at V and 4 bases at J, with 16 bases in the middle. The length of the CDR3 is 16 residues. CDR3 nucleotide sequence: TGTGCCAGCAGCCCAAATACAGGACGAGGTAATGAAAAACTGTTTTTT. Protein product: CASSPNTGRGNEKLFF.

The chain combines TRBV19 with TRBJ2-7; 8 bases align to TRBD1. The V gene end was trimmed by 3 bases and the J gene end by 3 bases; junction bases not matched to a gene: 7. The CDR3 runs to 15 residues. Germline V CDR1 and CDR2: LNHDA, SQIVND (reference sequence). DNA of the CDR3: TGTGCCAGTAGTATGGCATTTGGACAGGGCTACGAGCAGTACGTC. Its translation: CASSMAFGQGYEQYV.

A few counts support this clonotype. V usage is TRBV5-6 and J usage is TRBJ2-3; 10 bases fit TRBD1. V lost 4 bases to trimming and J lost 3 bases; unmatched junction nucleotides: 11. The CDR3 has 17 residues. Germline CDR1 reads SGHDT; CDR2 reads YYEEEE. The CDR3 DNA follows: TGTGCCAGCAGCACCCCGGGTAGACAGGGGGCAACAGATACGCAGTATTTT. As protein: CASSTPGRQGATDTQYF.

This clonotype has more than one count but fewer than ten. CDR3 coding DNA: TGTGCCAGCAGTGGAGGCACCACCTACGAGCAGTACTTC. Its translation is CASSGGTTYEQYF. The chain is built from TRBV2 and TRBJ2-7; D is unresolved. V was clipped by 4 bases and J by 2 bases, with 9 bases between them. Germline CDR1 and CDR2: SNHLY and FYNNEI. The CDR3 runs 13 residues.

There are a few counts of this clonotype. This chain connects TRBV30 to TRBJ1-2; D gene unclear. The CDR3 is 10 amino acids. Germline loops: CDR1 GTSNPN, CDR2 SVGIG (reference sequence). V gave up 7 bases and J gave up 8 bases, with 11 bases separating them. CDR3: CALAGRGYTF. The CDR3 coding sequence is TGTGCCTTGGCTGGGAGGGGCTACACCTTC.

In regard to this clonotype: This clone may be a read error of a much larger clone one base away. The chain combines TRBV29-1 with TRBJ1-1, with a tentative D call TRBD1 (5 bases). The germline V gene encodes CDR1 SQVTM and CDR2 ANQGSEA. The CDR3 sequence is 12 residues long. The CDR3 region has the DNA TGCAGCGTTAACGGGGGGACCACTAAAGCTTTCTTT. Translating gives CSVNGGTTKAFF.

This clonotype was observed a few times. V usage is TRBV20-1 and J usage is TRBJ1-1; D is possibly TRBD1 (6 bases). The V end lost 7 bases, the J end lost 1 base, and 13 bases lay between the germline ends. Germline V CDR1 and CDR2: DFQATT, SNEGSKA (reference sequence). This CDR3 is built from 13 residues. CDR3 coding DNA: TGCAGTGTAACAGGGAGGGAGAACACTGAAGCTTTCTTT. This translates into CSVTGRENTEAFF.

The chain is built from TRBV2 and TRBJ2-5; the D gene is possibly TRBD2 (5 bases). Looked up from germline, CDR1 is SNHLY and CDR2 is FYNNEI. The CDR3 spans 13 residues. V was pared by 7 bases and J by 2 bases, with 11 bases between. The CDR3 here is CASNSQRQETQYF. The CDR3 DNA sequence: TGTGCCAGCAATAGCCAGCGGCAAGAGACCCAGTACTTC.

This chain uses TRBV12-3 or TRBV12-4 with TRBJ2-5; 9 bases map to TRBD1. CDR3 length equals 17 residues. V lost 3 bases to trimming and J lost 4 bases; unmatched junction nucleotides: 12. CDR3 nucleotide sequence: TGTGCCAGCAGTTTCCGGTCCAACAGGGGGCCGCGAGAGACCCAGTACTTC. It yields the protein CASSFRSNRGPRETQYF.

This sequence joins TRBV7-8 and TRBJ2-7; 9 bases are shared with TRBD2. CDR1 is SGHVS and CDR2 is FQNEAQ in the germline V gene. Trimming at V came to 0 bases and at J to 7 bases, leaving 4 bases not matched to a gene. This CDR3 has 14 residues. This CDR3 reads CASSLAGTSSEQYV. Written as DNA, the CDR3 is TGTGCCAGCAGCTTAGCTGGGACTAGCTCGGAGCAGTACGTC.